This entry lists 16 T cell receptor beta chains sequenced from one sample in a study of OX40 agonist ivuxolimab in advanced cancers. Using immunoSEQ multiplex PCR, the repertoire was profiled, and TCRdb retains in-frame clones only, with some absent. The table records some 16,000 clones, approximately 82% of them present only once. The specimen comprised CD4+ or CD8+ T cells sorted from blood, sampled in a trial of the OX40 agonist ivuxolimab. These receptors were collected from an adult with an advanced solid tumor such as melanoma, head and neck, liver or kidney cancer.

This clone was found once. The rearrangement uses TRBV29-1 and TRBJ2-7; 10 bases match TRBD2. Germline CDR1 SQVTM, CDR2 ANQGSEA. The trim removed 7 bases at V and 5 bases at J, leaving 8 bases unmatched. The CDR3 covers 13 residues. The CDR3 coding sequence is TGCAGCGGACGAGCGGGAGGGCGCGACGAGCAGTACTTC. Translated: CSGRAGGRDEQYF.

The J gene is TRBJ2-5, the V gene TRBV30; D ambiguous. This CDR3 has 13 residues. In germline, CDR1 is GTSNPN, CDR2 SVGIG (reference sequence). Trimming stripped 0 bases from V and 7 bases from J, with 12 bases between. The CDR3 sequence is CAWSVDRIGTQYF. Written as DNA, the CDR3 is TGTGCCTGGAGTGTAGATCGGATCGGGACCCAGTACTTC. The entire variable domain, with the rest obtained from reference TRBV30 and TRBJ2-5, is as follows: SQTIHQWPATLVQPVGSPLSLECTVEGTSNPNLYWYRQAAGRGLQLLFYSVGIGQISSEVPQNLSASRPQDRQFILSSKKLLLSDSGFYLCAWSVDRIGTQYFGPGTRLLVL.

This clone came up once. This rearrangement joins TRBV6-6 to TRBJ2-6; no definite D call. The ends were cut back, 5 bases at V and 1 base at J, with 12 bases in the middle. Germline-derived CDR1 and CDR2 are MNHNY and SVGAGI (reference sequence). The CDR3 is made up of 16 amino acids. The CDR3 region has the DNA TGTGCCAGCAGTACCCCGATCTTGTCTGGGGCCAACGTCCTGACTTTC. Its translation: CASSTPILSGANVLTF.

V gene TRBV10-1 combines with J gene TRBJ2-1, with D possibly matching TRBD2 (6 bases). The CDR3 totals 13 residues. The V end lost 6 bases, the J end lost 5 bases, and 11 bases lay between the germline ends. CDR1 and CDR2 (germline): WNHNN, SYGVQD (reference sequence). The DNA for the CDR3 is TGCGCCAGCAGCCGGGACTTAAACAATGAGCAGTTCTTC. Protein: CASSRDLNNEQFF.

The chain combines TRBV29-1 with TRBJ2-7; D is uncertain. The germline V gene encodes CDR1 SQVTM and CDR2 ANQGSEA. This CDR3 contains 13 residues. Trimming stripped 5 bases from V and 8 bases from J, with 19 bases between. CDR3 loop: CSVPGPNPPQQYF. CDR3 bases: TGCAGCGTTCCCGGGCCCAACCCCCCCCAGCAGTACTTC.

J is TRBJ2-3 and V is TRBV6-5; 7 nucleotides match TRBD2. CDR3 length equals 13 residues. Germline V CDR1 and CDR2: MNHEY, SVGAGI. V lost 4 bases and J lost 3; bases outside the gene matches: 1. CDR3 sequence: CASSWTSTDTQYF. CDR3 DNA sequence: TGTGCCAGCAGTTGGACTAGTACAGATACGCAGTATTTT.

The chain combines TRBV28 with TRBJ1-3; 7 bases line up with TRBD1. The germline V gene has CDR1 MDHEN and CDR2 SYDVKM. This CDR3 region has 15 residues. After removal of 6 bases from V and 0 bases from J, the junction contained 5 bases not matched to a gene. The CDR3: CASRSGDSSGNTIYF. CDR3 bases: TGTGCCAGCAGGTCAGGGGACAGCTCTGGAAACACCATATATTTT.

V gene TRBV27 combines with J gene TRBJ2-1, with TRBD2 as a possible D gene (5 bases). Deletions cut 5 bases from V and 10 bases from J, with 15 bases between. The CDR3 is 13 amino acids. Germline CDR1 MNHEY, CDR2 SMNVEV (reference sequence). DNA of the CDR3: TGTGCCAGCAGTCCCAGCGGAGCACGGGAGCAGTTCTTC. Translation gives CASSPSGAREQFF.

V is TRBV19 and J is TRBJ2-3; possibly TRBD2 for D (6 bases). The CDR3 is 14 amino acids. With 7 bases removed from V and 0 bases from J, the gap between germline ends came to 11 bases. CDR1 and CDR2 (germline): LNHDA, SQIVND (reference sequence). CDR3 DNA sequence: TGTGCCAGTAAGAGTAGCGGAAGCACAGATACGCAGTATTTT. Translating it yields CASKSSGSTDTQYF.

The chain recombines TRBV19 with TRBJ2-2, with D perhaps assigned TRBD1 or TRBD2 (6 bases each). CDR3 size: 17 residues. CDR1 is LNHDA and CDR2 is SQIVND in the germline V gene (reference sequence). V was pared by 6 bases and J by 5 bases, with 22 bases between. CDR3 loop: CASSPEGKRGGTGELFF. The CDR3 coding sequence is TGTGCCAGTAGCCCAGAAGGGAAGAGAGGGGGGACCGGGGAGCTGTTTTTT.

As DNA, the CDR3 is TGTGCCAGCACAGGACTAGCGGGAGTTCTGAATGAGCAGTTCTTC. This encodes CASTGLAGVLNEQFF. The rearrangement joins TRBV28 to TRBJ2-1, with 13 nucleotides matching TRBD2. Germline CDR1 reads MDHEN; CDR2 reads SYDVKM. CDR3 length: 15 amino acids. V lost 7 bases to trimming and J lost 7 bases; unmatched junction nucleotides: 7.

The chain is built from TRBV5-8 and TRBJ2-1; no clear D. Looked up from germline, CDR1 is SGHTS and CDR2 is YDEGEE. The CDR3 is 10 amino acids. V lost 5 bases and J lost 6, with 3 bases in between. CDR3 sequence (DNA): TGTGCCAGCAGGATCAATGAGCAGTTCTTC. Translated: CASRINEQFF.

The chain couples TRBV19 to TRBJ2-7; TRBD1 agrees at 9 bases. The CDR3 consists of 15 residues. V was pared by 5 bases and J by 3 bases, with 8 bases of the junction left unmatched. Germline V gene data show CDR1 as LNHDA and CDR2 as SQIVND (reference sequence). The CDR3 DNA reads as TGTGCCAGTAGTTCTTACCCGGGACAGGGCTACGAGCAGTACTTC. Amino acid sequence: CASSSYPGQGYEQYF.

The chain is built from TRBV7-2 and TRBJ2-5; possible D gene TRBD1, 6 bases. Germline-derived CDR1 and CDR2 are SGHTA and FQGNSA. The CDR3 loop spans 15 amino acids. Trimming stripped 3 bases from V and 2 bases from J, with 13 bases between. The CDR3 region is CASSFSEGVQETQYF. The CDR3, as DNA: TGTGCCAGCAGCTTCTCAGAGGGGGTTCAAGAGACCCAGTACTTC.

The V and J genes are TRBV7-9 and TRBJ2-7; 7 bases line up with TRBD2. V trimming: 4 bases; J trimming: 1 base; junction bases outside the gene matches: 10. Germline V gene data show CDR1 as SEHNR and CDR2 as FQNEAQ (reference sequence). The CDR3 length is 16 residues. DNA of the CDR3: TGTGCCAGCAGCTCTTTGGGAGGGCCCGTTTCCTACGAGCAGTACTTC. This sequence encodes CASSSLGGPVSYEQYF.

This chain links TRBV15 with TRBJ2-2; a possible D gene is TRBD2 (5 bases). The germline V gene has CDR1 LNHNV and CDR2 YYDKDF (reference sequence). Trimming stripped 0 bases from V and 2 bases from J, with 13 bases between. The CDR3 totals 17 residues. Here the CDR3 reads CATSRDPTGVNTGELFF. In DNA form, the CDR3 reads TGTGCCACCAGCAGAGATCCCACCGGGGTAAACACCGGGGAGCTGTTTTTT. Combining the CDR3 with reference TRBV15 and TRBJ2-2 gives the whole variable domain DAMVIQNPRYQVTQFGKPVTLSCSQTLNHNVMYWYQQKSSQAPKLLFHYYDKDFNNEADTPDNFQSRRPNTSFCFLDIRSPGLGDTAMYLCATSRDPTGVNTGELFFGEGSRLTVL.